The sequence of this T cell receptor (beta chain) was determined in a study of T cells in localized non-small cell lung cancer. Findings and limits, study-wide: Median around 60 top-100 tumor clones were shared with paired adjacent lung.

TCRdb keeps only in-frame clones here, not all; method: immunoSEQ multiplex PCR. Here the sample spans some 66,000 clones, roughly 86% being singletons. This CDR3 contains 16 residues. V dropped 0 bases and J dropped 5 bases, with 17 bases sitting between them. Germline-derived CDR1 and CDR2 are SGHRS and YFSETQ. Points on this clone: The antigen remains unidentified.

V and J are TRBV5-1 and TRBJ2-5, with D perhaps matching TRBD1 or TRBD2 (6 bases each). Material: peripheral blood, obtained before any cancer treatment. This receptor was identified in a female donor at least 60 years old with stage I lung adenocarcinoma. In nucleotides, the CDR3 is TGCGCCAGCAGCTTGGTCCTGGGGGGCCAGTGGGAGACCCAGTACTTC. This encodes CASSLVLGGQWETQYF. The full variable domain, rest sourced from reference TRBV5-1 and TRBJ2-5, is KAGVTQTPRYLIKTRGQQVTLSCSPISGHRSVSWYQQTPGQGLQFLFEYFSETQRNKGNFPGRFSGRQFSNSRSEMNVSTLELGDSALYLCASSLVLGGQWETQYFGPGTRLLVL.